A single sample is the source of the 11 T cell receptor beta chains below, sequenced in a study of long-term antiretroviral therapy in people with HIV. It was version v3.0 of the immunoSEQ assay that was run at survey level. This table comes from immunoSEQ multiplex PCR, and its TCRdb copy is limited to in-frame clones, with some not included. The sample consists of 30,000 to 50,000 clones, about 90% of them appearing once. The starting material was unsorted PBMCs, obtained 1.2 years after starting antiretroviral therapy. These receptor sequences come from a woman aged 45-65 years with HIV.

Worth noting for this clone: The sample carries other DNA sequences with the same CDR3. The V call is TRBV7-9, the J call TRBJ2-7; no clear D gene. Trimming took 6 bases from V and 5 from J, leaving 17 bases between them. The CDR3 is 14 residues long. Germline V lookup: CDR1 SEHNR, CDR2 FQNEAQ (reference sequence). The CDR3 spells CASRGFGPYHEQYF. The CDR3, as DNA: TGTGCCAGCAGAGGCTTCGGGCCTTATCACGAGCAGTACTTC.

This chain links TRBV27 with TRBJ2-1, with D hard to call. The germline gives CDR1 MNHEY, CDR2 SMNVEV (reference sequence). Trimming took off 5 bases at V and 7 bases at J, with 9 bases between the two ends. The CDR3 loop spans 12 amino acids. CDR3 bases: TGTGCCAGCAGTCTTTACAAAAATGAGCAGTTCTTC. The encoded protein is CASSLYKNEQFF.

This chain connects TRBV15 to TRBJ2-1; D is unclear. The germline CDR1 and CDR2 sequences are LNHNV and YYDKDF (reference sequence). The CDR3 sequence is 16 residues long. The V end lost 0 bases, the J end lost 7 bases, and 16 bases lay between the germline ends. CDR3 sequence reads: CATSRDMRFTGNEQFF. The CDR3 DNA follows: TGTGCCACCAGCAGAGATATGCGGTTTACCGGGAATGAGCAGTTCTTC.

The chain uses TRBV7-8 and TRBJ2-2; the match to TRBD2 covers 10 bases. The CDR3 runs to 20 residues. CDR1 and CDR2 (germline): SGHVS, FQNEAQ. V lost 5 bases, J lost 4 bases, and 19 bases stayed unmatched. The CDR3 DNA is TGTGCCAGCAGCCCCCCCCTGCCTAAAGCGGGGGGGCCGGTCACCGGGGAGCTGTTTTTT. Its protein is CASSPPLPKAGGPVTGELFF. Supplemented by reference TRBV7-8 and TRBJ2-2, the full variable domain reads GAGVSQSPRYKVAKRGQDVALRCDPISGHVSLFWYQQALGQGPEFLTYFQNEAQLDKSGLPSDRFFAERPEGSVSTLKIQRTQQEDSAVYLCASSPPLPKAGGPVTGELFFGEGSRLTVL.

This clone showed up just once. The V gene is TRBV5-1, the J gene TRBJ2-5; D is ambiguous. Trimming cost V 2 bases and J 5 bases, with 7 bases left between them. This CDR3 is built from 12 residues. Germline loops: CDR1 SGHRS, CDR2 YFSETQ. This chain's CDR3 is CASSLTMETQYF. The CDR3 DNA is TGCGCCAGCAGCTTAACGATGGAGACCCAGTACTTC. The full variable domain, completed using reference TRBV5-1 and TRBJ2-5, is KAGVTQTPRYLIKTRGQQVTLSCSPISGHRSVSWYQQTPGQGLQFLFEYFSETQRNKGNFPGRFSGRQFSNSRSEMNVSTLELGDSALYLCASSLTMETQYFGPGTRLLVL.

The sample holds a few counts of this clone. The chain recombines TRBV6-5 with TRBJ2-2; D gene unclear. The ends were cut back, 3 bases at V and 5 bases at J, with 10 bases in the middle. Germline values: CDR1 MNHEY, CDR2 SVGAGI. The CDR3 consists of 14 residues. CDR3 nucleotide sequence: TGTGCCAGCAGTTATGCAGGAGTTACCGGGGAGCTGTTTTTT. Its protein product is CASSYAGVTGELFF.

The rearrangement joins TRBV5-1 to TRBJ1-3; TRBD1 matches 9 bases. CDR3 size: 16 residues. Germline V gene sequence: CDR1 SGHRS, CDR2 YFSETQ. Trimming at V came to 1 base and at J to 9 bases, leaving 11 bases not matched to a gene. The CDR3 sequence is CASSLWRVDRGSTIYF. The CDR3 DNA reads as TGCGCCAGCAGCTTGTGGCGAGTCGACAGGGGGTCCACCATATATTTT.

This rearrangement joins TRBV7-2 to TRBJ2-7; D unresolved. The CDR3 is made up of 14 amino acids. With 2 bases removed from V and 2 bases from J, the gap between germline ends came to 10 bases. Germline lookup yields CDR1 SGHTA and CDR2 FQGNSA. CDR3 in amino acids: CASSLLAPTYEQYF. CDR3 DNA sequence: TGTGCCAGCAGCTTACTCGCGCCTACCTACGAGCAGTACTTC. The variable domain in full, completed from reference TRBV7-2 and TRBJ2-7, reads GAGVSQSPSNKVTEKGKDVELRCDPISGHTALYWYRQSLGQGLEFLIYFQGNSAPDKSGLPSDRFSAERTGGSVSTLTIQRTQQEDSAVYLCASSLLAPTYEQYFGPGTRLTVT.

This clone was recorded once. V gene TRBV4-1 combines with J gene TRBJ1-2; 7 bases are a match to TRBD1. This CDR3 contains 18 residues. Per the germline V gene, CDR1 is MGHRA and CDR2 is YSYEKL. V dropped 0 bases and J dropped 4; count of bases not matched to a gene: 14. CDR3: CASSQESPLQGFIYGYTF. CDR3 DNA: TGCGCCAGCAGCCAAGAGAGCCCTTTACAGGGGTTTATCTATGGCTACACCTTC.

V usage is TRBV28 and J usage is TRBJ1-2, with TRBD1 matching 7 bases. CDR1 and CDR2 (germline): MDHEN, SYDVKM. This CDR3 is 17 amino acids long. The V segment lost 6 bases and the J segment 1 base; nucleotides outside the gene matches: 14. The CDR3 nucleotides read TGTGCCAGCAGATCATCAGGGGGGTTGCCTTTTAACTATGGCTACACCTTC. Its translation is CASRSSGGLPFNYGYTF.

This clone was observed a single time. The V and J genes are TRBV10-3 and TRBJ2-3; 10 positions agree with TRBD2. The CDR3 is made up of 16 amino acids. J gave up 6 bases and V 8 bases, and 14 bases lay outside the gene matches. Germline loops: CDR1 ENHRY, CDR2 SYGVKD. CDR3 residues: CAIRSSGGAAGDTQYF. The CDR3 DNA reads TGTGCCATCCGATCAAGCGGGGGGGCCGCAGGGGATACGCAGTATTTT.